This entry is about one T cell receptor beta chain. The antigen is not known. The entry originates in a study of Ad26.COV2.S vaccination and SARS-CoV-2 variants. Study context: Enrollment placed the donor in the COV1001 Ad26.COV2.S trial arm. Once or twice, 56 days apart, Ad26.COV2.S was delivered intramuscularly.

Treatment: 15 to 20 received Ad26.COV2.S at low or high dose, single or two shots; 5 received placebo; per-sample allocation not given. Collection of the samples took place on day 63 after the first injection of vaccine or placebo. Data came from immunoSEQ multiplex PCR; TCRdb stores just in-frame clones and leaves some out. The sample contains hundreds of thousands of clones, roughly 90% of which appear only once. General study results and limits: Once vaccination had occurred, spike-specific CD8+ and CD4+ T cell responses reportedly showed substantial breadth.

The CDR3 loop spans 17 amino acids. V was clipped by 0 bases and J by 2 bases, with 16 bases between them. Germline values: CDR1 LGHNA, CDR2 YSLEER. The starting material was peripheral blood, obtained in a trial of Ad26.COV2.S vaccine versus placebo. This clonotype was sampled from a person between 18 and 59 years old who received the Ad26.COV2.S COVID-19 vaccine or a placebo. The chain links TRBV4-3 to TRBJ2-5; weak D call: TRBD1 (6 bases). The CDR3 loop reads CASSQDRAGVGQETQYF. CDR3 bases: TGCGCCAGCAGCCAAGATAGGGCAGGGGTGGGGCAAGAGACCCAGTACTTC.